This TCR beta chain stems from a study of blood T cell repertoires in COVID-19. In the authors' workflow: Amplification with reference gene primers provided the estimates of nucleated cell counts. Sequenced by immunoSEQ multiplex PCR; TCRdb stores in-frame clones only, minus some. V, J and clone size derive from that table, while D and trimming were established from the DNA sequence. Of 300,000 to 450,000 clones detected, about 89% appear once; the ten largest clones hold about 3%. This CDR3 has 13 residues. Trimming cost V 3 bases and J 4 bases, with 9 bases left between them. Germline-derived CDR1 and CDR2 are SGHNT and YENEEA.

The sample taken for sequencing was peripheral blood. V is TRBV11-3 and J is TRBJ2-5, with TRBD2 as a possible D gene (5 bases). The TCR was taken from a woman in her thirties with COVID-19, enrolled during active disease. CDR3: CASSFRRRETQYF. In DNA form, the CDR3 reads TGTGCCAGCAGCTTCCGGAGGAGAGAGACCCAGTACTTC.